This record concerns one T cell receptor beta chain sequence. Sequencing used immunoSEQ multiplex PCR; TCRdb keeps in-frame clones, though not all of them. Altogether 200,000 to 250,000 clones are present, 85% to 90% being singletons, with the ten largest covering more than 5.5%. The data stem from a study of blood T cell repertoires in COVID-19. Germline CDR1 reads MNHNY; CDR2 reads SVGAGI (reference sequence). The CDR3 runs 18 residues. The trim removed 5 bases at V and 5 bases at J, leaving 16 bases unmatched. The clonotype comes from a man older than 75 with acute or convalescent COVID-19. The rearrangement joins TRBV6-6 to TRBJ2-7; TRBD2 aligns across 12 bases. Sequencing used peripheral blood. This CDR3 reads CASSPRLAGAYVTNEQYV. CDR3 DNA sequence: TGTGCCAGCAGTCCAAGACTAGCGGGAGCTTATGTGACAAACGAGCAGTACGTC.